The rows below give T cell receptor beta chains drawn from one sample of a study of a mutant IDH1 vaccine in newly diagnosed glioma. No antigens are known for them. Only in-frame clones appear in the TCRdb table, and some are missing; sequencing was by immunoSEQ multiplex PCR. The sample has approximately 82,000 clones, over 75% seen once. Specimen: PBMCs, collected from a glioma patient whose treatment included an IDH1 peptide vaccine. The receptors stem from a man aged 25-45 years with glioma. Some clones in this sample may be carry-over from other donors' samples. Each CDR3 is given with its conserved first and last residue.

len,v_gene,CDR3aa
13,TRBV18,CASSPGGSTEAFF
16,TRBV9,CASSVVEDSYTGELFF
15,TRBV19,CASSISGARGREQYF
16,TRBV27,CASSLGTGQGNSPLHF
13,TRBV30,CAWSVSSGYGYTF
14,TRBV2,CASQLLGARGEQFF
14,TRBV5-1,CASSLDQGTYEQYF
18,TRBV27,CASSSTWSLGQLNTEAFF
15,TRBV2,CASSVELAGPDTQYF
13,TRBV6-1,CASSRDSNYGYTF
13,TRBV10-3,CAISAKLTDTQYF
14,TRBV7-2,CASRVPSFEDGYTF
15,TRBV6-5,CASSYTGLAIYEQYF
13,TRBV10-2,CASSEVGDYGYTF
13,TRBV6-6,CASSSAGGGVQYF
15,TRBV14,CASSPGTEGIGGYTF
13,TRBV6-4,CASSENRWGEQFF
19,TRBV6-4,CASSPAITSGEPNTGELFF
15,TRBV4-1,CASSQARTVYNEQFF
14,TRBV5-6,CASSLGQGQETQYF